This paragraph reports one TCR beta chain. These data originate in a study of CD8 T cells in Susac syndrome. When the RNA was reverse transcribed, random hexamers were used with an input of about 0.45 to 1 ug. Multiplex immunoSEQ PCR targeted 54 Vbeta and 13 Jbeta TCR beta segments. TCRdb analysed the immunoSEQ multiplex PCR reads with MiXCR anew, one entry per CDR3 protein. The sample holds over 130,000 distinct CDR3 sequences, roughly 95% seen once. The germline gives CDR1 GTSNPN, CDR2 SVGIG (reference sequence). V lost 3 bases and J lost 4, with 12 bases in between. This CDR3 has 13 residues. This chain links TRBV30 with TRBJ1-2, with a tentative D call TRBD1 (6 bases). Sample: CD4+ T cells from PBMCs. The sequence was collected from a human donor with multiple sclerosis. The CDR3 region is CAWSGGQTYGYTF. CDR3 in DNA: TGTGCCTGGAGCGGCGGACAGACCTATGGCTACACCTTC.